Below, one T cell receptor beta chain is given with its context. The clone's antigen remains unknown. No clone much larger than this one lies a single base away; base qualities are absent. The sample originates from a study of control samples from healthy donors and cancer patients (dated by TCRdb to about 2020). Receptor amplification or capture employed the immunoSEQ multiplex PCR assay. In TCRdb, the immuneACCESS table is reduced to in-frame sequences with V and J assigned. These tables do not hold every clone; where another copy was compared, an unresolved V gene accounts for under half, and the others remain unexplained. Across this sample there are tens of thousands of clones, with around four fifths seen only once. About 3% of the sample goes to the ten largest clones. The sequenced material came from PBMCs. This TCR came from a woman aged 50 to 60 with lung cancer.

The CDR3: CASTQGNSISYEQYF. The nucleotide sequence reads as follows: TGTGCCAGCACCCAGGGTAATAGCATCTCCTACGAGCAGTACTTC. The chain is made from TRBV13 and TRBJ2-7, with TRBD1 as a weak D call on 5 bases. V is pared back by 7 bases and J by 0 bases, with 16 bases lying between the germline termini. From the germline V gene (reference sequence), CDR1 is PRHDT and CDR2 is FYEKMQ. Its CDR3 holds 15 amino acids, cysteine through phenylalanine. Just the 45-base CDR3 DNA is kept, in frame starting at base 1.